This T cell receptor (beta chain) was sequenced in a study of blood T cell repertoires in COVID-19 (TCRdb year 2020). Notes on the research overall: The collaborator samples originated in the United States, Italy and Spain and spanned the acute and convalescent phases of COVID-19. Nearly every sample came with metadata listing a de-identified subject ID, COVID-19 status, age in years and sex. The prospective study material was composed of cDNA or gDNA derived from T cells, B-cell-depleted T cells, or PBMCs. The repertoires were made available in a free public database intended to serve as a resource for research on the immune response to SARS-CoV-2. The samples were drawn from two sources: the first 160 participants of the ongoing ImmuneRACE study, and fewer than 1,500 subjects contributed by 6 global collaborators. Deeply sampled blood TCRbeta repertoires from subjects exposed to, actively infected with, or recovered from COVID-19 were included in the dataset. Where available, HLA class I and class II types were obtained from metadata supplied by the sample provider rather than from assay-based typing.

Paper-wide results and their limitations: The quantity of clinical and demographic metadata differed by source and by participant and was supplied without curation.

TCRbeta CDR3 regions were amplified from genomic DNA using the immunoSEQ Assay, a bias-controlled multiplex PCR. Per the source publication's procedure: Within the assay, amplification of reference gene primers was used to estimate how many nucleated cells each sample contained. Sequence reads were collapsed and filtered to measure the absolute abundance of every unique TCRbeta CDR3 rearrangement. Productive Simpson clonality was computed per sample as the square root of Simpson's diversity index over productive rearrangements. TCRdb provides this immuneACCESS table in a form limited to in-frame rearrangements. Some clones are lacking; in checked studies, under half of them reflect an unresolved V gene, and why the rest are absent is not known. The V and J calls and clone size were taken over from that table, and D and trimming were inferred from the DNA. Within this sample are some 18,000 clones, with more than 70% of them counted one time only. The top ten hold roughly 11% of the sample.

As concerns this clone: Its cognate antigen has yet to be identified. No much larger clonotype is one base removed from it; base qualities were not supplied.

Collaborating institutions collected whole blood in K2EDTA tubes following their own protocols. Collaborator samples were shipped for TCRbeta analysis as frozen whole blood, isolated PBMCs, or DNA extracted from either sample type. Via the germline V gene, CDR1 is MGHRA and CDR2 YSYEKL. There are 16 amino acids in the CDR3, from cysteine to phenylalanine inclusive. The CDR3 DNA has 48 bases and is translated from base 1. From V the trimming removes 4 bases and from J it removes 2 bases, while the gene matches leave 8 bases of the junction unaccounted for. This TCR derives from a human donor in a cohort sampled during active COVID-19. Sequenced material: peripheral blood. This chain joins TRBV4-1 to TRBJ1-3, and 7 bases in between align with TRBD1. Here the CDR3 is given as CASSLTGRVTGNTIYF. The DNA sequence is TGCGCCAGCAGCCTGACAGGGCGAGTTACTGGAAACACCATATATTTT.